This entry lists 9 T cell receptor beta chains sequenced from one sample in a study of T cells after yellow fever vaccination. TCRdb reprocessed the 5' RACE reads via MiXCR and lists one record per CDR3 protein. Altogether fewer than 400,000 distinct CDR3 sequences are present, around 10% being singletons, with the ten largest covering approximately 3%. The specimen was CD4+ T cells sorted from PBMCs, collected 45 days after the yellow fever booster vaccination. Every receptor here comes from a man younger than 30 who received the YFV17D yellow fever vaccine.

The CDR3 DNA reads TGCGCCAGCAGCCAAGATCTCCGGGACAGGGCCTTCTACACCTTC. Translating gives CASSQDLRDRAFYTF. The chain has TRBV4-3 and TRBJ1-2, with 9 bases aligning to TRBD1. This CDR3 has 15 residues. V trimming: 0 bases; J trimming: 10 bases; junction bases outside the gene matches: 9. Germline-derived CDR1 and CDR2 are LGHNA and YSLEER.

The table lists this clonotype with a few counts. This chain uses TRBV11-2 with TRBJ2-1, with D tentatively TRBD2 (6 bases). The V end lost 5 bases, the J end lost 0 bases, and 14 bases lay between the germline ends. The CDR3 totals 16 residues. The germline V gene encodes CDR1 SGHAT and CDR2 FQNNGV. DNA of the CDR3: TGTGCCAGCAGCCAGCGGGTAACTAGCTCCTACAATGAGCAGTTCTTC. Amino acids: CASSQRVTSSYNEQFF.

The chain joins TRBV19 to TRBJ2-7; D is possibly TRBD2 (5 bases). Germline CDR1 reads LNHDA; CDR2 reads SQIVND (reference sequence). This CDR3 has 16 residues. V was clipped by 7 bases and J by 7 bases, with 26 bases between them. The DNA of the CDR3 is TGTGCCAGTACCCGGACTGCCTGCAAATACCTACGAGAGCAGTACGTC. It encodes CASTRTACKYLREQYV.

The chain carries TRBV9 and TRBJ2-1, with 9 bases matching TRBD1. The CDR3 has 18 residues. Germline values: CDR1 SGDLS, CDR2 YYNGEE. V was pared by 4 bases and J by 3 bases, with 14 bases of the junction left unmatched. In DNA form, the CDR3 reads TGTGCCAGCAGCTCCCGAAGGAGTGGGACAGGGAACTACAATGAGCAGTTCTTC. Encoded protein: CASSSRRSGTGNYNEQFF.

The CDR3 spells CASRVGGTQSSSQYF. The CDR3 region has the DNA TGTGCCAGCAGAGTGGGGGGGACTCAATCCTCTTCGCAGTATTTT. The chain combines TRBV5-4 with TRBJ2-3; 7 bases match TRBD2. Unmatched junction bases numbered 16, after V lost 5 bases and J lost 10 bases. The germline V gene encodes CDR1 SGHNT and CDR2 YYREEE (reference sequence). This CDR3 has 15 amino acids. The full variable domain, completed using reference TRBV5-4 and TRBJ2-3, is ETGVTQSPTHLIKTRGQQVTLRCSSQSGHNTVSWYQQALGQGPQFIFQYYREEENGRGNFPPRFSGLQFPNYSSELNVNALELDDSALYLCASRVGGTQSSSQYFGPGTRLTVL.

This chain links TRBV20-1 with TRBJ2-3; D is unclear. This CDR3 has 11 residues. In germline, CDR1 is DFQATT, CDR2 SNEGSKA (reference sequence). V lost 5 bases, J lost 3 bases, and 6 bases lay in between. CDR3 loop: CSAGRTDTQYF. In DNA, the CDR3 is TGCAGTGCTGGTAGAACAGATACGCAGTATTTT.

This clonotype was recorded a few times. The chain is built from TRBV24-1 and TRBJ2-1; 8 positions agree with TRBD1. V shed 4 bases, J shed 6 bases, and the junction held 10 bases outside the gene matches. The CDR3 totals 16 residues. Germline V gene lookup returns CDR1 KGHDR and CDR2 SFDVKD. The CDR3 reads CATSDPTGEFFNEQFF. DNA of the CDR3: TGTGCCACCAGTGACCCGACAGGGGAGTTCTTCAATGAGCAGTTCTTC.

This clonotype appeared a few times. CDR3 coding DNA: TGTGCCAGCAAGACCAGGGGGCGAGTCCCTGAAGCTTTCTTT. Translated, it gives CASKTRGRVPEAFF. The genes are TRBV5-8 and TRBJ1-1; 8 bases are a match to TRBD1. V shed 6 bases, J shed 6 bases, and the junction held 10 bases outside the gene matches. The CDR3 contains 14 residues. The V gene's germline CDR1 is SGHTS and CDR2 YDEGEE.

This clonotype was recorded many times. The rearrangement uses TRBV12-3 or TRBV12-4 and TRBJ2-5; D gene ambiguous. Trimming took off 2 bases at V and 1 base at J, with 8 bases between the two ends. CDR3 length: 14 amino acids. The chain's CDR3 is CASSLRRRQETQYF. The CDR3, as DNA: TGTGCCAGCAGTTTAAGACGCCGCCAAGAGACCCAGTACTTC.